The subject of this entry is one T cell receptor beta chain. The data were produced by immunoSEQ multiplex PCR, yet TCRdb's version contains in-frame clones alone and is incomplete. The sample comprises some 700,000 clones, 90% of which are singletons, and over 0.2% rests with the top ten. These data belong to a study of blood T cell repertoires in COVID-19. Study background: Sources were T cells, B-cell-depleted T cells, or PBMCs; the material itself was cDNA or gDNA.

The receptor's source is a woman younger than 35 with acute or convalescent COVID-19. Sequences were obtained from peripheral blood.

The CDR3, as DNA: TGTGCCAGTAGCCCGGGGAACCTCTACGAGCAGTACTTC. Amino acids: CASSPGNLYEQYF. This chain links TRBV19 with TRBJ2-7, with TRBD2 as a possible D gene (5 bases). V shed 6 bases and J shed 3 bases, with 12 bases lying between them. CDR1 LNHDA and CDR2 SQIVND come from the germline V gene (reference sequence). The CDR3 extends over 13 amino acids.